These T cell receptor beta chains were read from a single sample in a study of T cell responses to AZD1222 COVID-19 vaccine. Assay: immunoSEQ multiplex PCR; the TCRdb copy retains only in-frame clones and omits some. The table lists 100,000 or so clones, more than 75% of them singletons. Specimen: peripheral blood, collected on day 0 of AZD1222 vaccination. These receptors were collected from an adult in good health. CDR3s include the opening cysteine and the closing phenylalanine or tryptophan. A D gene is named only where the DNA matches it firmly. Some rows mark clone size as missing; the rest say once, few, many or name a class of expanded clone.

TRBV11-2,-,-,TRBJ2-3,CASSKRGTDTQYF,TGTGCCAGCAGCAAGAGGGGTACAGATACGCAGTATTTT
TRBV2,-,-,TRBJ2-3,CASRLGGAGDTQYF,TGTGCCAGCAGGCTAGGGGGGGCTGGAGATACGCAGTATTTT
TRBV19,-,TRBD1,TRBJ1-5,CATSYRTGINQPQHF,TGTGCCACCTCATATCGGACAGGAATCAATCAGCCCCAGCATTTT
TRBV11-2,-,-,TRBJ2-7,CASSLDQGMGGYEQYF,TGTGCCAGCAGCTTAGATCAGGGAATGGGGGGCTACGAGCAGTACTTC
TRBV30,-,TRBD1,TRBJ2-2,CAWSTDDRGHGELFF,TGTGCCTGGAGTACAGATGACAGGGGGCATGGGGAGCTGTTTTTT
TRBV5-4,-,TRBD2,TRBJ2-7,CASSIGTSVYEQYF,TGTGCCAGCAGCATAGGGACTAGCGTTTACGAGCAGTACTTC
TRBV24-1,-,-,TRBJ2-2,CATSDRSRTGELFF,TGTGCCACCAGTGACAGATCAAGGACCGGGGAGCTGTTTTTT
TRBV19,few,-,TRBJ1-5,CASRDDSNSNQPQHF,TGTGCCAGTAGGGACGACAGCAATAGCAATCAGCCCCAGCATTTT
TRBV6-5,few,-,TRBJ1-5,CASERQLLEQPQHF,TGTGCCAGTGAGAGACAGCTTTTAGAGCAGCCCCAGCATTTT
TRBV3-1/TRBV3-2,-,-,TRBJ2-1,CASSQERGGGRYNEQFF,TGTGCCAGCAGCCAAGAAAGGGGCGGGGGCCGCTACAATGAGCAGTTCTTC
TRBV3-1/TRBV3-2,-,TRBD1,TRBJ2-1,CASSPRQGAYNEQFF,TGTGCCAGCAGCCCTCGACAGGGGGCCTACAATGAGCAGTTCTTC
TRBV5-1,-,-,TRBJ1-4,CASSLAGTNEKLFF,TGCGCCAGCAGCTTGGCAGGGACTAATGAAAAACTGTTTTTT
TRBV25-1,few,-,TRBJ2-2,CASSAQETGELFF,TGTGCCAGCAGTGCCCAGGAGACCGGGGAGCTGTTTTTT
TRBV29-1,-,TRBD2,TRBJ2-7,CSVLAGLRGQYF,TGCAGCGTTCTAGCGGGCTTACGCGGGCAGTACTTC
TRBV27,-,TRBD1,TRBJ1-2,CASSRTGTQGNYGYTF,TGTGCCAGCAGTAGGACAGGGACGCAAGGGAACTATGGCTACACCTTC
TRBV5-1,-,TRBD1,TRBJ2-5,CASTGTGGRETQYF,TGCGCCAGTACCGGGACAGGGGGGAGAGAGACCCAGTACTTC
TRBV5-1,-,TRBD1,TRBJ1-3,CASSLQGLGGNTIYF,TGCGCCAGCAGCTTACAGGGGTTGGGTGGAAACACCATATATTTT
TRBV7-9,-,-,TRBJ1-6,CASSPGLNSPLHF,TGTGCCAGCAGCCCGGGGCTTAATTCACCCCTCCACTTT
TRBV28,-,-,TRBJ1-5,CASSPLGGRGGQPQHF,TGTGCCAGCAGTCCTCTTGGGGGGCGAGGCGGTCAGCCCCAGCATTTT
TRBV7-9,-,-,TRBJ1-3,CASSFPQGTTIYF,TGTGCCAGCAGCTTCCCTCAGGGGACGACCATATATTTT
TRBV6-2/TRBV6-3,-,-,TRBJ2-2,CASSYSVRAPGFTGELFF,TGTGCCAGCAGTTACTCGGTGCGGGCCCCCGGATTCACCGGGGAGCTGTTTTTT
TRBV27,-,TRBD1,TRBJ1-5,CASGQGHSNQPQHF,TGTGCCAGCGGACAGGGGCACAGCAATCAGCCCCAGCATTTT